This T cell receptor beta chain was captured by sequencing in a study of OX40 agonist ivuxolimab in advanced cancers. Regarding the study as a whole: In the 0.1 to 3.0 mg/kg range, CD4+ and CD8+ blood T cells had expanded clonally by week 6.

Concerning this clone itself: The antigen is unknown.

TCRdb's copy holds only in-frame clones and misses some; the assay was immunoSEQ multiplex PCR. Of 60,000 to 65,000 clones in the sample, 84% were seen once. V shed 7 bases and J 6 bases; nucleotides not matched to a gene: 9. Germline-derived CDR1 and CDR2 are MNHNS and SASEGT. The length of the CDR3 is 15 residues. The sample consisted of CD4+ or CD8+ T cells sorted from blood, taken in a trial of the OX40 agonist ivuxolimab. The chain has TRBV6-1 and TRBJ1-4; TRBD1 matches 9 bases. The sequence derives from an adult with an advanced solid tumor such as melanoma, head and neck, liver or kidney cancer. This chain's CDR3 is CASTWGTGTDEKLFF. CDR3 nucleotide sequence: TGTGCCAGCACGTGGGGGACAGGGACGGATGAAAAACTGTTTTTT.